Listed here are 8 T cell receptor beta chains from one sample, sequenced in a study of blood T cells in healthy people across ages. A second PCR, run for roughly 7 to 12 cycles, used a sample-barcoded 5' primer plus a J-beta primer mix. TCRdb used MiXCR to reprocess the 5' RACE reads, holding one entry per CDR3 protein. This table has 500,000 to 700,000 distinct CDR3 sequences, about 30% appearing once. Sequencing input: blood. These receptors were collected from a woman of 80 years or more in good health.

The gene calls are TRBV19 and TRBJ1-1; D gene uncertain. V lost 8 bases to trimming and J lost 3 bases, with 13 bases between them. The CDR3 is made up of 13 amino acids. The germline gives CDR1 LNHDA, CDR2 SQIVND (reference sequence). The CDR3 bases are TGTGCCAGTGCCCGACGGTTGGACACTGAAGCTTTCTTT. Residues: CASARRLDTEAFF.

The CDR3 DNA reads as TGTGCCAGCAGCCGACAGGGGGGACTGTCGGGTTCACCCCTCCACTTT. This encodes CASSRQGGLSGSPLHF. This chain connects TRBV7-3 to TRBJ1-6, with 9 bases identical to TRBD1. The CDR3 is 16 residues long. CDR1 SGHTA and CDR2 FQGTGA come from the germline V gene. V shed 5 bases, J shed 9 bases, and the junction held 11 bases outside the gene matches.

Of note for this clonotype: A much more abundant neighbour one base away suggests this may be a read error. The chain is built from TRBV10-3 and TRBJ2-1; no definite D call. The V gene's germline CDR1 is ENHRY and CDR2 SYGVKD. The CDR3 contains 13 residues. Trimming took 6 bases from V and 8 from J, leaving 14 bases between them. The CDR3 region is CAIRMPEKDEQFF. As DNA, the CDR3 is TGTGCCATCAGGATGCCGGAAAAAGATGAGCAGTTCTTC.

CDR3 region: CASRSGQDTANTGELFF. The CDR3 DNA is TGTGCCAGCAGATCGGGACAGGACACCGCGAACACCGGGGAGCTGTTTTTT. The chain couples TRBV5-4 to TRBJ2-2, with 8 bases matching TRBD1. V lost 5 bases, J lost 0 bases, and 9 bases stayed unmatched. This CDR3 has 17 amino acids. Per the germline V gene, CDR1 is SGHNT and CDR2 is YYREEE (reference sequence).

The sample holds many counts of this clonotype. The V call is TRBV7-2, the J call TRBJ2-1; D possibly corresponds to TRBD2 (6 bases). Trimming took off 1 base at V and 12 bases at J, with 13 bases between the two ends. CDR3 length: 13 residues. CDR1 and CDR2 from the germline V gene are SGHTA and FQGNSA. The CDR3 nucleotides read TGTGCCAGCAGCTTAGTGGTCCTGGGGGGGCAGTTCTTC. It encodes CASSLVVLGGQFF.

There are many counts of this clonotype. The rearrangement uses TRBV9 and TRBJ1-1; D possibly corresponds to TRBD1 (6 bases). This CDR3 spans 13 amino acids. Germline-derived CDR1 and CDR2 are SGDLS and YYNGEE. Trimming cost V 0 bases and J 3 bases, with 6 bases left between them. CDR3 DNA: TGTGCCAGCAGCGTAGCAGGGGACACTGAAGCTTTCTTT. It yields the protein CASSVAGDTEAFF.

Of note for this clonotype: This could be a read error, since a much larger clone is one nucleotide away. This chain connects TRBV20-1 to TRBJ2-5, with TRBD1 matching over 8 bases. This CDR3 has 13 residues. Germline V gives CDR1 DFQATT, CDR2 SNEGSKA (reference sequence). CDR3 sequence: CSAEGTGGETLYF. The CDR3 nucleotides read TGCAGTGCGGAGGGGACAGGCGGGGAGACCCTGTACTTC.

This clonotype is a singleton in its sample. V gene TRBV6-2 or TRBV6-3 combines with J gene TRBJ1-1; perhaps TRBD1 as D (5 bases). The CDR3 has 15 residues. Germline assignment: CDR1 MNHEY and CDR2 SVGEGT. Trimming removed 2 bases from V and 4 bases from J, with 14 bases in between. CDR3 DNA: TGTGCCAGCAGTTACGGCGAGGCAGGGCGCACTGAAGCTTTCTTT. As protein: CASSYGEAGRTEAFF.